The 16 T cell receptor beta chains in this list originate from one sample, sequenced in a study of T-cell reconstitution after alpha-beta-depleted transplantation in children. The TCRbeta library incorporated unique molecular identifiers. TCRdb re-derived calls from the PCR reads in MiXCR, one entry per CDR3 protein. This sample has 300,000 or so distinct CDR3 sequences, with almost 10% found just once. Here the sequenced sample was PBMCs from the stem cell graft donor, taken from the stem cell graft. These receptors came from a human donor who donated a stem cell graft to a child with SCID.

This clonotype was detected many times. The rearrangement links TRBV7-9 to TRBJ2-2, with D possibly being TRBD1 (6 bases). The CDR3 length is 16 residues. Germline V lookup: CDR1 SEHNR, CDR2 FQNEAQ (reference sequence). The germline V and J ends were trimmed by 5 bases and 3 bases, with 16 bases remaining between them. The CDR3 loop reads CASSPQGLIDTGELFF. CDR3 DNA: TGTGCCAGCAGCCCACAGGGATTGATCGACACCGGGGAGCTGTTTTTT.

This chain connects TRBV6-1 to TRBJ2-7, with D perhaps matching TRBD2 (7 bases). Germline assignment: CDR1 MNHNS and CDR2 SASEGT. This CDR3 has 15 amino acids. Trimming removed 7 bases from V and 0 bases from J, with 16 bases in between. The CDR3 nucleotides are TGTGCCAGCACCTCCCTGGGGGGGGCCTCCTACGAGCAGTACTTC. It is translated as CASTSLGGASYEQYF.

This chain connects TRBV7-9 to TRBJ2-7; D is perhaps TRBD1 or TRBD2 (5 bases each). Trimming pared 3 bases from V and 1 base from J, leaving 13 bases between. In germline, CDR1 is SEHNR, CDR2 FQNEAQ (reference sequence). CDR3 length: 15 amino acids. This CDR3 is CASSLDGTVSYEQYF. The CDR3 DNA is TGTGCCAGCAGCTTGGACGGGACGGTGTCCTACGAGCAGTACTTC.

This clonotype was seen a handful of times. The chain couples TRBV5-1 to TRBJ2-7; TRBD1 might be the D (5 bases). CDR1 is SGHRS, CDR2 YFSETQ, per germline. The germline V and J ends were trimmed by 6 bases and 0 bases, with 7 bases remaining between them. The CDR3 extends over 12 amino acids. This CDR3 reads CASKDNSYEQYF. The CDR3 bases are TGCGCCAGCAAGGACAACTCCTACGAGCAGTACTTC.

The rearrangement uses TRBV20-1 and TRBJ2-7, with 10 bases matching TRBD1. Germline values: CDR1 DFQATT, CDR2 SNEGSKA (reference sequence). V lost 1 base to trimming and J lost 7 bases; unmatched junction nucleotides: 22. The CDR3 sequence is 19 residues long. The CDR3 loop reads CSARALFHQLGDRGDEQYF. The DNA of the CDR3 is TGCAGTGCTAGAGCCCTATTCCACCAATTAGGGGACAGGGGTGATGAGCAGTACTTC.

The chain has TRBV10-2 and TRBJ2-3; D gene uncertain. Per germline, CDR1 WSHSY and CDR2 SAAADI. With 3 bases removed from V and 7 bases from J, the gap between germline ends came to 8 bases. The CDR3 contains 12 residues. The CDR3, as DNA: TGCGCCAGCAGTGACCACGACCATACGCAGTATTTT. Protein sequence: CASSDHDHTQYF.

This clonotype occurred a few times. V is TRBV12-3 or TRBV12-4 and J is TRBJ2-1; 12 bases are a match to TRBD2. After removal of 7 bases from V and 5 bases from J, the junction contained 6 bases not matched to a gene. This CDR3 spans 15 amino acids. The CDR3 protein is CASTLAGGADNEQFF. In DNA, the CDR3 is TGTGCCAGCACCCTAGCGGGGGGGGCTGACAATGAGCAGTTCTTC.

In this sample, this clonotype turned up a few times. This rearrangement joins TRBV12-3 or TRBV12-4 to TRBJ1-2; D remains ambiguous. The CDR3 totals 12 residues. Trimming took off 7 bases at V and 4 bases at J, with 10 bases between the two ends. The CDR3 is CASMEPLYGYTF. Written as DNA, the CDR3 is TGTGCCAGCATGGAACCACTCTATGGCTACACCTTC.

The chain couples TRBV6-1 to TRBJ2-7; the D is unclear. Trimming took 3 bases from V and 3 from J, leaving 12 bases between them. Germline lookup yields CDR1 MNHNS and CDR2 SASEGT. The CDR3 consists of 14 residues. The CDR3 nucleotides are TGTGCCAGCAGTGACGGACGGATTAACTACGAGCAGTACTTC. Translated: CASSDGRINYEQYF.

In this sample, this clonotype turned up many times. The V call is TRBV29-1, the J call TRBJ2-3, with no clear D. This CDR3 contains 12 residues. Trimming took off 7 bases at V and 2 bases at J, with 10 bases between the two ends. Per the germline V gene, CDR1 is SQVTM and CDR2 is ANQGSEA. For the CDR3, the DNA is TGCAGCGAACGGACCTTCACAGATACGCAGTATTTT. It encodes CSERTFTDTQYF.

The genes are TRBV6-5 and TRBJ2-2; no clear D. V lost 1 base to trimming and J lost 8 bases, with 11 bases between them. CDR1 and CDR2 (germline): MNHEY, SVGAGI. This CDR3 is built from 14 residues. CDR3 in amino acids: CASSYFGITGELFF. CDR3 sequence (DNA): TGTGCCAGCAGTTACTTTGGAATCACGGGGGAGCTGTTTTTT.

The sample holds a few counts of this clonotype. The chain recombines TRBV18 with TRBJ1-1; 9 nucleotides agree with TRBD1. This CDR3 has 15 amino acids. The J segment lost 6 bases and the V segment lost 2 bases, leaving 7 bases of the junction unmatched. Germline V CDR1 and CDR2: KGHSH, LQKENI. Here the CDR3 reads CASSPVGGTGSEAFF. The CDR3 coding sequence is TGTGCCAGCTCACCAGTAGGAGGGACAGGGTCTGAAGCTTTCTTT.

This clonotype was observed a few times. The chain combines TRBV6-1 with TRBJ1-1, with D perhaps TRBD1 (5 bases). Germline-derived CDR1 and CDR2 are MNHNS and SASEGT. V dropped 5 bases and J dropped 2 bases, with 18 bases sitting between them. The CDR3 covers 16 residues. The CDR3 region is CASSQMGPLSNTEAFF. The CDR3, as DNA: TGTGCCAGCAGTCAGATGGGACCTCTCTCCAACACTGAAGCTTTCTTT.

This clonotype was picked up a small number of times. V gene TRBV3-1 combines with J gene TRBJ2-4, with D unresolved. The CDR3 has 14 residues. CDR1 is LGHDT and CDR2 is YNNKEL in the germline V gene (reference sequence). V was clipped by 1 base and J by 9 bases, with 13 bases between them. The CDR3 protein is CASSQATQNFIQYF. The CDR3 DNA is TGTGCCAGCAGCCAAGCTACCCAGAATTTCATTCAGTACTTC.

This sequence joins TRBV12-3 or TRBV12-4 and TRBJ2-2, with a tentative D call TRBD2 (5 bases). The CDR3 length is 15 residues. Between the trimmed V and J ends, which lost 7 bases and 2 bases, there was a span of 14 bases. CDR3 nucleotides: TGTGCCAGCACCCGATCCGGGATTAACACCGGGGAGCTGTTTTTT. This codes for CASTRSGINTGELFF.

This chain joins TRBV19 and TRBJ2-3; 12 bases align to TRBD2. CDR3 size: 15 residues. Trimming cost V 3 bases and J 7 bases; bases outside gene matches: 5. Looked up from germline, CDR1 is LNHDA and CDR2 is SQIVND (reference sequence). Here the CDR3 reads CASSILAGGRNTQYF. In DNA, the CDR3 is TGTGCCAGTAGTATCCTAGCGGGGGGGCGGAATACGCAGTATTTT.